A selection of T cell receptor beta chains follows, all from one sample in a study of cytomegalovirus exposure and HLA in healthy donors. Sequencing was performed with immunoSEQ multiplex PCR; in TCRdb, only in-frame clones are kept and a portion is missing. The table records 150,000 to 200,000 clones, approximately 81% of them present only once. The sample comprised PBMCs. The receptors stem from a boy younger than 18 in good health and CMV-seronegative. Both conserved end residues are part of each CDR3. The order of the fields is D gene, V gene, clone size, J gene, CDR3 protein, CDR3 DNA. D genes are given only for firm matches. Clone sizes are given selectively: once, few, many, or a class where the clone is expanded.

>.|TRBV7-9|.|TRBJ2-5
CASSLALARGETQYF
TGTGCCAGCAGCTTGGCACTAGCAAGAGGAGAGACCCAGTACTTC
>TRBD1|TRBV2|.|TRBJ2-2
CASSYGQGAGELFF
TGTGCCAGCAGTTACGGACAGGGGGCAGGGGAGCTGTTTTTT
>TRBD2|TRBV13|.|TRBJ2-1
CASSLLAAGDNEQFF
TGTGCCAGCAGCCTACTAGCGGCGGGGGACAATGAGCAGTTCTTC
>.|TRBV7-9|few|TRBJ1-1
CASSRGNTEAFF
TGTGCCAGCAGCCGGGGGAACACTGAAGCTTTCTTT
>.|TRBV6-1|.|TRBJ2-7
CASSDPTRSGYEQYF
TGTGCCAGCAGTGATCCCACGCGGTCGGGCTACGAGCAGTACTTC
>.|TRBV4-3|.|TRBJ1-2
CASSQDGVGRSYGYTF
TGCGCCAGCAGCCAAGACGGGGTAGGCAGATCCTATGGCTACACCTTC
>.|TRBV5-4|.|TRBJ1-2
CASSLGRGGGTGYGYTF
TGTGCCAGCAGCTTGGGTAGAGGCGGGGGCACGGGCTATGGCTACACCTTC
>TRBD1|TRBV11-2|.|TRBJ2-7
CASSSLRGTGSYEQYF
TGTGCCAGCAGCTCCCTTCGAGGGACAGGGTCCTACGAGCAGTACTTC
>.|TRBV6-5|.|TRBJ1-2
CASIPPEGYGYTF
TGTGCCAGCATCCCCCCGGAGGGCTATGGCTACACCTTC
>.|TRBV5-3|.|TRBJ1-3
CARSPDSPSSGNTIYF
TGTGCCAGAAGCCCCGACAGCCCGAGCTCTGGAAACACCATATATTTT